A single sample is the source of the 27 T cell receptor beta chains below, sequenced in a study of blood T cell repertoires in COVID-19. TCRdb's table, derived via immunoSEQ multiplex PCR, lists solely in-frame clones and lacks some. Here the sample spans 150,000 or so clones, over 70% being singletons. The sample taken for sequencing was PBMCs or T cells enriched from blood (not recorded which). These receptors all stem from an older woman who had recovered from COVID-19.

The chain recombines TRBV18 with TRBJ1-4; 10 bases match TRBD1. Per the germline V gene, CDR1 is KGHSH and CDR2 is LQKENI. This CDR3 is built from 16 residues. The junction had 4 bases not matched to a gene; V was cut back by 2 bases and J by 4 bases. The CDR3 protein is CASSPYRDRGNEKLFF. The CDR3 coding sequence is TGTGCCAGCTCACCATACCGGGACAGGGGTAATGAAAAACTGTTTTTT. Supplemented by reference TRBV18 and TRBJ1-4, the full variable domain reads NAGVMQNPRHLVRRRGQEARLRCSPMKGHSHVYWYRQLPEEGLKFMVYLQKENIIDESGMPKERFSAEFPKEGPSILRIQQVVRGDSAAYFCASSPYRDRGNEKLFFGSGTQLSVL.

The chain couples TRBV19 to TRBJ1-3; unclear D gene. Germline V gene sequence: CDR1 LNHDA, CDR2 SQIVND (reference sequence). V was clipped by 4 bases and J by 0 bases, with 7 bases between them. This CDR3 contains 14 residues. In DNA, the CDR3 is TGTGCCAGTAGTACGGACTTCTCTGGAAACACCATATATTTT. Translating gives CASSTDFSGNTIYF.

This chain connects TRBV19 to TRBJ1-2, with a tentative D call TRBD1 (5 bases). Trimming stripped 5 bases from V and 7 bases from J, with 11 bases between. Per the germline V gene, CDR1 is LNHDA and CDR2 is SQIVND (reference sequence). This CDR3 has 12 residues. The CDR3 sequence: CASSPGFSGYTF. The CDR3 DNA reads TGTGCCAGTAGTCCAGGGTTCAGTGGCTACACCTTC.

This chain joins TRBV5-5 and TRBJ1-1, with unresolved D. The CDR3 runs to 14 residues. Germline CDR1 SGHKS, CDR2 YYEKEE (reference sequence). V was trimmed by 4 bases and J by 0 bases, leaving 10 bases between them. DNA of the CDR3: TGTGCCAGCAGCCCGCTACCCTTGAACACTGAAGCTTTCTTT. It is translated as CASSPLPLNTEAFF.

This clone turned up a few times. CDR3 loop: CASSLVPGSFSYEQYF. The DNA of the CDR3 is TGCGCCAGCAGCTTGGTCCCCGGGAGCTTCTCCTACGAGCAGTACTTC. The chain has TRBV5-1 and TRBJ2-7; D might be TRBD2 (6 bases). This CDR3 has 16 residues. V lost 0 bases to trimming and J lost 0 bases, with 13 bases between them. The germline gives CDR1 SGHRS, CDR2 YFSETQ.

The V and J genes are TRBV3-1 (or the pseudogene TRBV3-2) and TRBJ2-7; no firm D call. The CDR3 spans 14 residues. V lost 3 bases, J lost 9 bases, and 18 bases lay in between. Germline values: CDR1 LGHDT, CDR2 YNNKEL (reference sequence). The CDR3 spells CASSQEGTAGGQYF. The CDR3 bases are TGTGCCAGCAGCCAGGAAGGTACTGCCGGCGGGCAGTACTTC.

This clone was recorded once. V usage is TRBV18 and J usage is TRBJ1-2; 8 bases align to TRBD1. The V gene's germline CDR1 is KGHSH and CDR2 LQKENI. This CDR3 comprises 15 residues. The V and J ends lost 5 bases and 4 bases, in that order; junction bases with no gene match: 9. CDR3 coding DNA: TGTGCCAGCTCAGAACAGGGGGGTTTTGGCTATGGCTACACCTTC. Protein sequence: CASSEQGGFGYGYTF.

V usage is TRBV11-2 and J usage is TRBJ1-2; D remains ambiguous. Looked up from germline, CDR1 is SGHAT and CDR2 is FQNNGV. V was clipped by 4 bases and J by 6 bases, with 15 bases between them. The CDR3 has 14 residues. CDR3 coding DNA: TGTGCCAGCAGCTCCTTTAAGCGTGTGGATGGCTACACCTTC. Translated, it gives CASSSFKRVDGYTF.

The V and J genes are TRBV11-2 and TRBJ1-2, with 8 bases aligning to TRBD1. The germline V gene encodes CDR1 SGHAT and CDR2 FQNNGV. V gave up 4 bases and J gave up 7 bases; unmatched junction bases: 5. The length of the CDR3 is 13 residues. CDR3 amino acids: CASSSDRAGGYTF. In nucleotides, the CDR3 is TGTGCCAGCAGCTCGGACAGGGCGGGTGGCTACACCTTC.

This chain uses TRBV25-1 with TRBJ2-3; 10 bases agree with TRBD2. The CDR3 spans 15 residues. The V segment lost 9 bases and the J segment 2 bases; nucleotides outside the gene matches: 8. Looked up from germline, CDR1 is MGHDK and CDR2 is SYGVNS. As DNA, the CDR3 is TGTGCCAGACCCCGAACTAGCGGGACCACAGATACGCAGTATTTT. The encoded protein is CARPRTSGTTDTQYF.

This chain links TRBV4-1 with TRBJ1-1, with D maybe TRBD1 (5 bases). CDR3 length: 16 amino acids. The germline gives CDR1 MGHRA, CDR2 YSYEKL. The V end lost 1 base, the J end lost 0 bases, and 12 bases lay between the germline ends. CDR3 sequence: CASSQGLGGVNTEAFF. CDR3 sequence (DNA): TGCGCCAGCAGCCAAGGTCTTGGAGGGGTGAACACTGAAGCTTTCTTT.

The rearrangement uses TRBV5-6 and TRBJ2-7, with 8 bases matching TRBD2. The length of the CDR3 is 17 residues. CDR1 SGHDT and CDR2 YYEEEE come from the germline V gene. The V and J ends lost 3 bases and 3 bases, in that order; junction bases with no gene match: 14. This CDR3 reads CASSSDGVAGRLYEQYF. The CDR3 bases are TGTGCCAGCAGCTCGGACGGGGTAGCGGGGAGACTCTACGAGCAGTACTTC.

The rearrangement links TRBV2 to TRBJ1-6; D gene ambiguous. The V and J ends lost 8 bases and 0 bases respectively, with 11 bases between them. The CDR3 runs 15 residues. Germline assignment: CDR1 SNHLY and CDR2 FYNNEI. The CDR3 region is CASSIGSSYNSPLHF. CDR3 coding DNA: TGTGCCAGCTCTATCGGGAGCTCCTATAATTCACCCCTCCACTTT.

The DNA for the CDR3 is TGTGCCACCACGGGACTAAACAGGTTCATGAACACTGAAGCTTTCTTT. This gives the protein CATTGLNRFMNTEAFF. This chain uses TRBV10-3 with TRBJ1-1, with a weak D call TRBD1 (5 bases). With 10 bases removed from V and 0 bases from J, the gap between germline ends came to 21 bases. The CDR3 runs to 16 residues. Germline CDR1 ENHRY, CDR2 SYGVKD.

This clone is a singleton in its sample. The CDR3 DNA reads as TGTGCCAGCAGCTCGCGACAGGGAGGAGGCTACACCTTC. This gives the protein CASSSRQGGGYTF. The J gene is TRBJ1-2, the V gene TRBV9, with TRBD1 identical over 7 bases. The germline V gene encodes CDR1 SGDLS and CDR2 YYNGEE. The CDR3 runs 13 residues. V was pared by 4 bases and J by 8 bases, with 8 bases of the junction left unmatched.

The chain carries TRBV9 and TRBJ2-2; the D gene is possibly TRBD1 (5 bases). V lost 0 bases and J 5 bases, leaving 11 bases between the germline ends. This CDR3 is built from 15 residues. Germline lookup yields CDR1 SGDLS and CDR2 YYNGEE. The CDR3 DNA sequence: TGTGCCAGCAGCGTAGCTAGTCAGGGAACCGGGGAGCTGTTTTTT. It codes for CASSVASQGTGELFF.

The V call is TRBV15, the J call TRBJ2-7, with D perhaps TRBD2 (6 bases). Germline CDR1 LNHNV, CDR2 YYDKDF (reference sequence). The CDR3 runs 15 residues. V was trimmed by 1 base and J by 4 bases, leaving 14 bases between them. The CDR3 here is CATSRAWEAGYEQYF. The CDR3 DNA reads TGTGCCACCAGCAGAGCCTGGGAGGCAGGTTACGAGCAGTACTTC.

The CDR3 protein is CASSKRLVDNEQFF. The CDR3 nucleotides are TGTGCCAGCAGCAAAAGACTAGTCGACAATGAGCAGTTCTTC. The rearrangement joins TRBV4-2 to TRBJ2-1; D is perhaps TRBD2 (6 bases). Germline-derived CDR1 and CDR2 are LGHNA and YNFKEQ. This CDR3 region has 14 residues. Trimming cost V 5 bases and J 5 bases, with 13 bases left between them.

This clone came up once. The genes are TRBV7-6 and TRBJ2-5, with TRBD2 as a possible D gene (6 bases). V was cut by 5 bases and J by 2 bases, with 18 bases left in between. The CDR3 is 16 residues long. From germline, CDR1 is SGHVS and CDR2 FNYEAQ. The CDR3 DNA sequence: TGTGCCAGCAGCCAAGGACTACCCGGGGCACAAGAGACCCAGTACTTC. Translating gives CASSQGLPGAQETQYF.

The V gene is TRBV24-1, the J gene TRBJ2-1; 7 bases match TRBD2. V lost 4 bases and J lost 2; bases outside the gene matches: 4. This CDR3 region has 15 residues. Germline V gene data show CDR1 as KGHDR and CDR2 as SFDVKD. The CDR3 here is CATSDPSGAYNEQFF. CDR3 nucleotides: TGTGCCACCAGTGACCCTAGCGGAGCCTACAATGAGCAGTTCTTC.

This chain joins TRBV5-1 and TRBJ1-2; the D gene is possibly TRBD1 (6 bases). Germline-derived CDR1 and CDR2 are SGHRS and YFSETQ. This CDR3 contains 11 residues. Deletions cut 0 bases from V and 13 bases from J, with 10 bases between. CDR3 nucleotides: TGCGCCAGCAGCTTGGGACAGGTTTCCACCTTC. Translating gives CASSLGQVSTF.

The genes are TRBV9 and TRBJ2-3, with D possibly matching TRBD2 (5 bases). Germline values: CDR1 SGDLS, CDR2 YYNGEE. This CDR3 has 12 residues. V was trimmed by 4 bases and J by 8 bases, leaving 11 bases between them. DNA of the CDR3: TGTGCCAGCAGCCAGCCACTAGGTACGCAGTATTTT. It translates to CASSQPLGTQYF.

The CDR3 is CASSDGQLQGNEKLFF. The CDR3 region has the DNA TGTGCCAGCAGCGACGGACAGCTCCAGGGGAATGAAAAACTGTTTTTT. The genes are TRBV5-8 and TRBJ1-4; a possible D gene is TRBD1 (6 bases). The CDR3 loop spans 16 amino acids. With 4 bases removed from V and 5 bases from J, the gap between germline ends came to 18 bases. CDR1 and CDR2 (germline): SGHTS, YDEGEE.

The gene calls are TRBV3-1 (or the pseudogene TRBV3-2) and TRBJ2-1; D possibly corresponds to TRBD2 (6 bases). Germline CDR1 LGHDT, CDR2 YNNKEL (reference sequence). V lost 0 bases and J lost 8, with 11 bases in between. CDR3 length: 14 residues. Here the CDR3 reads CASSQDPGGDEQFF. In DNA, the CDR3 is TGTGCCAGCAGCCAAGACCCAGGAGGGGATGAGCAGTTCTTC.

The chain carries TRBV7-2 and TRBJ2-1; tentatively, D is TRBD2 (6 bases). With 2 bases removed from V and 8 bases from J, the gap between germline ends came to 16 bases. CDR3 length: 15 residues. Germline CDR1 SGHTA, CDR2 FQGNSA. The chain's CDR3 is CASSLIRLEGDEQFF. The CDR3 coding sequence is TGTGCCAGCAGCTTAATCAGACTAGAGGGCGATGAGCAGTTCTTC. Full variable domain (remainder filled in from reference TRBV7-2 and TRBJ2-1): GAGVSQSPSNKVTEKGKDVELRCDPISGHTALYWYRQSLGQGLEFLIYFQGNSAPDKSGLPSDRFSAERTGGSVSTLTIQRTQQEDSAVYLCASSLIRLEGDEQFFGPGTRLTVL.

The chain is built from TRBV18 and TRBJ1-3; D is ambiguous. Germline CDR1 and CDR2: KGHSH and LQKENI. This CDR3 region has 16 residues. Trimming stripped 3 bases from V and 0 bases from J, with 12 bases between. CDR3 nucleotides: TGTGCCAGCTCACCCGGACTTTTGAGCTCTGGAAACACCATATATTTT. Protein sequence: CASSPGLLSSGNTIYF.

V and J are TRBV5-1 and TRBJ2-7; 12 nucleotides match TRBD1. Per the germline V gene, CDR1 is SGHRS and CDR2 is YFSETQ. Unmatched junction bases numbered 4, after V lost 2 bases and J lost 4 bases. CDR3 length: 15 amino acids. The CDR3 region has the DNA TGCGCCAGCAGCTTATCGGGACAGGGGGCGTACGAGCAGTACTTC. Translated, it gives CASSLSGQGAYEQYF.